This entry concerns a single TCR beta chain. V was cut by 5 bases and J by 6 bases, with 6 bases left in between. The CDR3 is 11 amino acids. CDR1 and CDR2 (germline): SEHNR, FQNEAQ (reference sequence). This sample stems from a study of blood T cell repertoires in COVID-19. Whole-study context: T cells, B-cell-depleted T cells, or PBMCs provided the cDNA or gDNA that served as material.

The authors' processing: From reference gene primer amplification, estimates of nucleated cell counts were derived. The data were produced by immunoSEQ multiplex PCR, yet TCRdb's version contains in-frame clones alone and is incomplete. That table gives V, J and clone size, and the DNA gave D and trimming. This table holds tens of thousands of clones, 76% found once. The chain carries TRBV7-9 and TRBJ2-3; D not certain. The clonotype originates from a man aged 50-60 years with active or convalescent COVID-19. Sequencing was performed on peripheral blood. The CDR3 region has the DNA TGTGCCAGCAGCCAGGATGATACGCAGTATTTT. Translating gives CASSQDDTQYF.